Listed below are T cell receptor beta chains from one sample, sequenced in a study of shared T cell receptors in the human thymus. The protocol was immunoSEQ multiplex PCR, while the TCRdb copy is restricted to in-frame clones and leaves out a portion. The sample yields hundreds of thousands of clones, roughly 86% seen once. These data are also associated with another study on human thymus T cells.

Sequenced material: thymocytes. The receptors come from a boy less than two years old with a congenital heart defect. Each CDR3 is given with its conserved first and last residue. The D gene is left open where the match is weak. Expanded clones get a size class; other rows say once, few or many, or leave the size out.

j_gene,d_gene,abundance,v_gene,CDR3aa,CDR3nt
TRBJ2-3,TRBD2,NA,TRBV25-1,CASQRTSGLSTDTQYF,TGTGCCAGCCAGAGGACTAGCGGTCTCAGCACAGATACGCAGTATTTT
TRBJ1-3,TRBD1,NA,TRBV6-1,CASSELQGPGGNTIYF,TGTGCCAGCAGTGAACTACAGGGGCCAGGTGGAAACACCATATATTTT
TRBJ2-7,NA,NA,TRBV19,CASSSSEGPTYEQCF,TGTGCCAGTAGTTCCTCGGAGGGGCCAACCTACGAGCAGTGCTTC
TRBJ1-2,TRBD1,NA,TRBV28,CASSLSRQGWSGYTF,TGTGCCAGCAGTTTATCCCGACAGGGTTGGAGTGGCTACACCTTC
TRBJ2-3,NA,NA,TRBV10-2,CASSEDYRDNTDTQYF,TGCGCCAGCAGTGAAGACTACCGGGACAACACAGATACGCAGTATTTT
TRBJ2-1,NA,NA,TRBV29-1,CSVEGRLTHNEQFF,TGCAGCGTTGAAGGCAGACTAACCCACAATGAGCAGTTCTTC
TRBJ2-5,NA,NA,TRBV27,CASSLSAKGAGLVETQYF,TGTGCCAGCAGTTTATCCGCGAAGGGTGCGGGGCTTGTAGAGACCCAGTACTTC
TRBJ2-3,TRBD2,NA,TRBV6-1,CASSETASGGDTQYF,TGTGCCAGCAGTGAAACGGCTAGCGGGGGGGATACGCAGTATTTT
TRBJ2-1,TRBD2,NA,TRBV4-3,CASSQDYRLAGLSSYNEQFF,TGCGCCAGCAGCCAAGATTATCGGCTAGCGGGACTGAGCTCCTACAATGAGCAGTTCTTC
TRBJ2-3,TRBD2,NA,TRBV9,CASSALAGHTDTQYF,TGTGCCAGCAGCGCCCTAGCGGGGCACACAGATACGCAGTATTTT
TRBJ1-6,NA,NA,TRBV19,CASSIRVPGVNNSPLHF,TGTGCCAGTAGTATTCGAGTACCAGGGGTCAATAATTCACCCCTCCACTTT
TRBJ2-1,TRBD2,few,TRBV19,CASSHLSSGRNSSYNEQFF,TGTGCCAGTAGTCATCTAAGTAGCGGGAGAAATTCCTCCTACAATGAGCAGTTCTTC
TRBJ2-5,NA,NA,TRBV11-2,CASSLVQSRETQYF,TGTGCCAGCAGCTTAGTTCAGTCCCGAGAGACCCAGTACTTC
TRBJ2-1,NA,NA,TRBV4-3,CASSLQRPISGEQFF,TGCGCCAGCAGCCTTCAGCGGCCGATTAGTGGTGAGCAGTTCTTC
TRBJ1-4,NA,NA,TRBV27,CASIEGVGRRNEKLFF,TGTGCCAGCATTGAGGGGGTCGGCAGGCGAAATGAAAAACTGTTTTTT
TRBJ1-6,TRBD1,NA,TRBV27,CASSFRTGVSPLHF,TGTGCCAGCAGTTTCAGGACAGGGGTTTCACCCCTCCACTTT
TRBJ2-7,NA,NA,TRBV7-2,CASSLERNYEQYF,TGTGCCAGCAGCTTGGAGAGGAACTACGAGCAGTACTTC
TRBJ2-2,NA,NA,TRBV28,CASSPERRRTGELFF,TGTGCCAGCAGTCCTGAGCGGAGGCGGACCGGGGAGCTGTTTTTT
TRBJ2-1,NA,NA,TRBV4-1,CASSQEAAGYNEQFF,TGCGCCAGCAGCCAAGAGGCCGCGGGCTACAATGAGCAGTTCTTC
TRBJ2-3,TRBD1,NA,TRBV5-1,CASNSGTGSTDTQYF,TGCGCCAGCAATTCCGGGACAGGGAGCACAGATACGCAGTATTTT
TRBJ1-1,TRBD1,NA,TRBV5-1,CASSLVEADRVNTEAFF,TGCGCCAGCAGCTTGGTTGAGGCCGACAGGGTGAACACTGAAGCTTTCTTT
TRBJ2-7,NA,NA,TRBV15,CATSRVVLGVIYEQYF,TGTGCCACCAGCAGAGTAGTTCTAGGGGTTATCTACGAGCAGTACTTC
TRBJ1-1,TRBD1,NA,TRBV6-1,CASSEKGTGSYCFF,TGTGCCAGCAGTGAAAAAGGGACAGGTTCCTACTGCTTCTTT
TRBJ2-4,TRBD1,NA,TRBV9,CASSVEGGLAKNIQYF,TGTGCCAGCAGCGTAGAAGGGGGCTTAGCCAAAAACATTCAGTACTTC
TRBJ2-1,TRBD2,NA,TRBV2,CASTLYRLAGTYNEQFF,TGTGCCAGCACCCTTTACCGACTAGCGGGGACCTACAATGAGCAGTTCTTC
TRBJ2-7,NA,NA,TRBV28,CASSLGGAGGTTYEQYF,TGTGCCAGCAGTTTAGGGGGGGCTGGCGGAACAACCTACGAGCAGTACTTC
TRBJ1-1,NA,NA,TRBV4-3,CASSQEVHLNTEAFF,TGCGCCAGCAGCCAAGAAGTGCACTTGAACACTGAAGCTTTCTTT
TRBJ2-7,TRBD1,NA,TRBV28,CASSPIPGQGAGEQYF,TGTGCCAGCAGTCCGATTCCGGGACAGGGGGCAGGAGAGCAGTACTTC
TRBJ1-3,TRBD1,few,TRBV19,CASSRGQKDTIYF,TGTGCCAGTAGTAGGGGACAGAAGGACACCATATATTTT
TRBJ1-5,NA,NA,TRBV28,CASTHNGNQPQHF,TGTGCCAGCACCCATAACGGGAATCAGCCCCAGCATTTT
TRBJ2-7,NA,once,TRBV6-5,CASSYTPRGGYEQYF,TGTGCCAGCAGTTACACACCAAGGGGTGGGTACGAGCAGTACTTC
TRBJ2-7,NA,NA,TRBV2,CASSEARRSQWEGSYEQYF,TGTGCCAGCAGTGAAGCGCGGAGGTCTCAGTGGGAAGGTTCCTACGAGCAGTACTTC
TRBJ1-6,TRBD1,NA,TRBV7-6,CASSLGQAYNSPLHF,TGTGCCAGCAGCCTTGGACAGGCCTATAATTCCCCCCTCCACTTT
TRBJ1-2,NA,NA,TRBV27,CASSPPFGDYTF,TGTGCCAGCAGTCCCCCTTTCGGAGACTACACCTTC
TRBJ1-1,TRBD1,NA,TRBV19,CASSIQGGIGNTEAFF,TGTGCCAGTAGTATCCAAGGGGGCATTGGGAACACTGAAGCTTTCTTT
TRBJ1-1,NA,NA,TRBV28,CASTIGENTEAFF,TGTGCCAGCACCATAGGGGAGAACACTGAAGCTTTCTTT
TRBJ1-2,NA,NA,TRBV19,CASSGGRARGSRGYTF,TGTGCCAGTAGTGGCGGCAGGGCCAGGGGTTCGCGAGGCTACACCTTC
TRBJ1-4,NA,NA,TRBV19,CASRKAGEKLFF,TGTGCCAGTAGAAAGGCCGGGGAAAAACTGTTTTTT
TRBJ2-2,NA,NA,TRBV5-1,CASSSISADGELFF,TGCGCCAGCAGCTCCATTTCGGCGGACGGGGAGCTGTTTTTT